The 19 T cell receptor beta chains below were found in one sample sequenced in a study of molecular identifiers for immune sequencing clone quantification. TCRdb fed the PCR reads into MiXCR, producing one record per CDR3 protein. The sample lists around 86,000 distinct CDR3 sequences, 15% to 20% seen once, with about 0.85% in the top ten. Sequenced: naive CD8+ T cells from blood, with Jurkat cell RNA spiked in. Described subset: FACS-sorted CD8+CD4-CCR7+CD45RA+ naive T cells. The source is a human donor in good health. Some libraries in this study had Jurkat cell RNA spiked in.

As for this clonotype: This may come from a read error, since a much larger clone is one base off. This CDR3 is missing its conserved last phenylalanine or tryptophan, likely due to a read error. CDR3 protein: CASRPQGHNEQFL. CDR3 DNA: TGTGCCAGCAGGCCCCAGGGGCACAATGAGCAGTTCCTC. The chain combines TRBV6-4 with TRBJ2-1; TRBD1 is a possible D gene (6 bases). Germline V lookup: CDR1 MRHNA, CDR2 SNTAGT. This CDR3 is 13 amino acids long. Trimming left V 6 bases short and J 5 bases short, with 11 bases between.

With regard to this clonotype: Just one base apart from a much larger clone, this may be a read error. The genes are TRBV12-3 or TRBV12-4 and TRBJ2-3, with D hard to call. The CDR3 is 14 amino acids. V gave up 4 bases and J gave up 4 bases, with 12 bases separating them. The CDR3 here is CASSWEETADTQYF. CDR3 coding DNA: TGTGCCAGCAGTTGGGAAGAAACGGCAGATACGCAGTATTTT.

About this clonotype: Possible read error: a much larger clone is one base away. The chain employs TRBV14 and TRBJ2-1, with a possible D match to TRBD2 (6 bases). V was clipped by 1 base and J by 15 bases, with 16 bases between them. The CDR3 has 13 residues. Per the germline V gene, CDR1 is SGHDN and CDR2 is FVKESK. CDR3 sequence (DNA): TGTGCCAGCAGCCAAGTCCCAGGCGGGATTTGGTTCTTC. This codes for CASSQVPGGIWFF.

In its sample, this clonotype was seen many times. J is TRBJ1-4 and V is TRBV7-9; the D gene is possibly TRBD1 (6 bases). The ends were cut back, 1 base at V and 7 bases at J, with 13 bases in the middle. CDR1 is SEHNR and CDR2 is FQNEAQ in the germline V gene (reference sequence). This CDR3 region has 15 residues. The CDR3 bases are TGTGCCAGCAGCTTAGAAACGGCAGGGGTTGAAAAACTGTTTTTT. Protein product: CASSLETAGVEKLFF.

A few counts support this clonotype. The chain uses TRBV6-5 and TRBJ1-2; a possible D gene is TRBD1 (5 bases). V lost 2 bases to trimming and J lost 0 bases, with 10 bases between them. This CDR3 is built from 15 residues. CDR1 is MNHEY, CDR2 SVGAGI, per germline. The chain's CDR3 is CASSYGTPPNYGYTF. The CDR3, as DNA: TGTGCCAGCAGTTACGGGACGCCCCCTAACTATGGCTACACCTTC.

This clonotype has at least ten counts. The rearrangement links TRBV2 to TRBJ1-5; D unresolved. The germline V gene encodes CDR1 SNHLY and CDR2 FYNNEI. CDR3 size: 15 residues. Trimming took 4 bases from V and 0 from J, leaving 10 bases between them. CDR3 residues: CASSGVTHSNQPQHF. Written as DNA, the CDR3 is TGTGCCAGCAGTGGGGTGACACATAGCAATCAGCCCCAGCATTTT.

The chain carries TRBV20-1 and TRBJ2-1, with 8 bases lining up with TRBD1. Losses at the gene ends were 6 bases for V and 3 bases for J; bases not matched to a gene: 10. Germline CDR1 DFQATT, CDR2 SNEGSKA (reference sequence). This CDR3 comprises 15 residues. CDR3 bases: TGCAGTGCCTCACCTCAACAGGGGGACTACAATGAGCAGTTCTTC. It is translated as CSASPQQGDYNEQFF.

This clonotype was recorded many times. The chain uses TRBV29-1 and TRBJ1-2; 7 positions match TRBD1. V shed 6 bases, J shed 7 bases, and the junction held 8 bases outside the gene matches. The CDR3 loop spans 12 amino acids. In germline, CDR1 is SQVTM, CDR2 ANQGSEA. CDR3 amino acids: CSVKQGTGGYTF. For the CDR3, the DNA is TGCAGCGTCAAACAGGGGACGGGTGGCTACACCTTC.

This clonotype has just one count. A single base separates this from a much larger clone, so it may be a read error. CDR3 nucleotide sequence: TGTGCCAGTAGTATACACGATGGCTCCTACAATGAGCAGTTCTTC. Translation: CASSIHDGSYNEQFF. The chain recombines TRBV19 with TRBJ2-1; D not resolved. V gave up 2 bases and J gave up 0 bases, with 8 bases separating them. The CDR3 spans 15 residues. Germline V gene data show CDR1 as LNHDA and CDR2 as SQIVND (reference sequence).

The V and J genes are TRBV2 and TRBJ2-4; D not resolved. The V end lost 3 bases, the J end lost 0 bases, and 9 bases lay between the germline ends. CDR3 length: 15 amino acids. CDR1 is SNHLY and CDR2 is FYNNEI in the germline V gene. In DNA form, the CDR3 reads TGTGCCAGCAGTGAGGTCCGAGCAGCCAAAAACATTCAGTACTTC. It is translated as CASSEVRAAKNIQYF.

The sample holds many counts of this clonotype. This chain links TRBV19 with TRBJ2-2; D is unresolved. The germline CDR1 and CDR2 sequences are LNHDA and SQIVND (reference sequence). The CDR3 totals 16 residues. V lost 3 bases to trimming and J lost 2 bases, with 13 bases between them. This CDR3 is CASSMGRALNTGELFF. The CDR3 nucleotides are TGTGCCAGTAGTATGGGCCGGGCCTTAAACACCGGGGAGCTGTTTTTT.

Regarding this clonotype: This may be a read error, as it is one base from a much larger clone. The rearrangement joins TRBV2 to TRBJ1-1; weak D call: TRBD1 (6 bases). The CDR3 length is 16 residues. In germline, CDR1 is SNHLY, CDR2 FYNNEI. V lost 3 bases and J lost 4, with 18 bases in between. The CDR3 sequence: CASSDVGGSWSTEAFF. In nucleotides, the CDR3 is TGTGCCAGCAGTGACGTGGGGGGCTCATGGAGCACTGAAGCTTTCTTT.

The table lists this clonotype with many counts. V usage is TRBV5-5 and J usage is TRBJ2-5; TRBD1 aligns across 8 bases. The germline gives CDR1 SGHKS, CDR2 YYEKEE (reference sequence). Unmatched junction bases numbered 3, after V lost 4 bases and J lost 1 base. The CDR3 runs 14 residues. The DNA for the CDR3 is TGTGCCAGCAGCCCGACAGGGGTCCAAGAGACCCAGTACTTC. Protein product: CASSPTGVQETQYF.

On this clonotype itself: This clone may be a read error of a much larger clone one base away. This rearrangement joins TRBV28 to TRBJ2-5; D remains unclear. The CDR3 is 13 amino acids. The ends were cut back, 8 bases at V and 5 bases at J, with 15 bases in the middle. Looked up from germline, CDR1 is MDHEN and CDR2 is SYDVKM. This CDR3 reads CASCPRYPETQYF. CDR3 DNA sequence: TGTGCCAGCTGTCCCCGTTATCCTGAGACCCAGTACTTC.

V usage is TRBV27 and J usage is TRBJ2-7, with unresolved D. The CDR3 extends over 15 amino acids. Germline V gives CDR1 MNHEY, CDR2 SMNVEV (reference sequence). V dropped 5 bases and J dropped 0 bases, with 14 bases sitting between them. The CDR3 here is CASSPTPAGSYEQYF. The CDR3 bases are TGTGCCAGCAGTCCCACCCCGGCAGGCTCCTACGAGCAGTACTTC.

Here the CDR3 DNA reads TGTGCCACCAGGGGACACCTGGACACTGAAGCTTTCTTT. Protein product: CATRGHLDTEAFF. This chain connects TRBV24-1 to TRBJ1-1; D may be TRBD1 (6 bases). V was clipped by 7 bases and J by 3 bases, with 11 bases between them. Germline V gene lookup returns CDR1 KGHDR and CDR2 SFDVKD. The CDR3 runs 13 residues.

The chain employs TRBV2 and TRBJ1-1; TRBD1 is a possible D gene (6 bases). V was clipped by 3 bases and J by 0 bases, with 20 bases between them. The V gene's germline CDR1 is SNHLY and CDR2 FYNNEI. CDR3 length: 18 residues. The CDR3 is CASSDGAGAGDLNTEAFF. Written as DNA, the CDR3 is TGTGCCAGCAGTGATGGGGCTGGGGCAGGGGACTTGAACACTGAAGCTTTCTTT.

This clonotype has a count of ten or more. The rearrangement joins TRBV7-6 to TRBJ2-5, with 8 bases identical to TRBD2. Looked up from germline, CDR1 is SGHVS and CDR2 is FNYEAQ. There are 17 residues in the CDR3. Trimming removed 2 bases from V and 3 bases from J; junction bases left unmatched: 11. CDR3 sequence: CASSLNYPTSVKETQYF. Written as DNA, the CDR3 is TGTGCCAGCAGCTTAAACTACCCGACTAGCGTTAAAGAGACCCAGTACTTC.

Note on this clonotype: A much larger clonotype is one base distant, so this may be a read error. The chain carries TRBV5-4 and TRBJ2-3; D is unresolved. V lost 1 base and J lost 5, with 17 bases in between. Germline loops: CDR1 SGHNT, CDR2 YYREEE (reference sequence). This CDR3 spans 16 amino acids. CDR3 DNA sequence: TGTGCCAGCAGCTTGAGGGCGAGCCACACACAAGATACGCAGTATTTT. This encodes CASSLRASHTQDTQYF.